This TCR beta chain is drawn from a study of Ad26.COV2.S vaccination and SARS-CoV-2 variants. For the study at large: The authors gave Ad26.COV2.S intramuscularly, either once or twice 56 days apart. Study conclusions and caveats: Vaccine and placebo recipients had similar non-spike TCR breadth. Overall T cell responses may have been underestimated by the analyses of TCR breadth and depth.

Stated treatment: over 15 received Ad26.COV2.S at low or high dose, single or two shots; 5 received placebo; per-sample allocation not given. Samples came from day 63 after the first vaccine or placebo injection. Wuhan-strain spike was delivered by a replication-incompetent Ad26 vector. Looked up from germline, CDR1 is SEHNR and CDR2 is FQNEAQ (reference sequence). Trimming removed 4 bases from V and 0 bases from J; junction bases left unmatched: 7. This CDR3 is built from 16 residues. Sequencing was performed with immunoSEQ multiplex PCR; in TCRdb, only in-frame clones are kept and a portion is missing. The sample holds under 600,000 clones; 89% are singletons and the top ten take about 1.7%. Note on this clone: Its antigen is undetermined.

The source of this sequence is a person between 18 and 59 years old who received the Ad26.COV2.S COVID-19 vaccine or a placebo. Specimen: peripheral blood, collected in a trial of Ad26.COV2.S vaccine versus placebo. This chain connects TRBV7-9 to TRBJ2-7; 9 bases are a match to TRBD1. The DNA for the CDR3 is TGTGCCAGCAGCTGGACCCCGGGACAGGGCTCCTACGAGCAGTACTTC. This encodes CASSWTPGQGSYEQYF. Filled out from reference TRBV7-9 and TRBJ2-7, the complete variable domain reads DTGVSQNPRHKITKRGQNVTFRCDPISEHNRLYWYRQTLGQGPEFLTYFQNEAQLEKSRLLSDRFSAERPKGSFSTLEIQRTEQGDSAMYLCASSWTPGQGSYEQYFGPGTRLTVT.